Following are 24 T cell receptor beta chains from one sample sequenced in a study of T-cell memory formation after mild COVID-19. One entry per CDR3 protein results from TCRdb running MiXCR on the 5' RACE reads. This table has approximately 300,000 distinct CDR3 sequences, more than 15% appearing once. The specimen was PBMCs or a T cell subset sorted from them (not recorded which). These receptors were taken from a man younger than 35 who had mild COVID-19 (a few samples of this study predate the infection). Cell type and time point are not known.

This clonotype has a handful of counts. This sequence joins TRBV7-9 and TRBJ2-3, with 7 nucleotides matching TRBD2. After removal of 5 bases from V and 4 bases from J, the junction contained 6 bases not matched to a gene. The CDR3 sequence is 14 residues long. CDR1 SEHNR and CDR2 FQNEAQ come from the germline V gene (reference sequence). CDR3 in DNA: TGTGCCAGCAGCCCTCGGACTAGTCCAGATACGCAGTATTTT. Protein: CASSPRTSPDTQYF.

This clonotype has a handful of counts. The chain has TRBV7-3 and TRBJ2-5; D uncertain. V lost 3 bases and J 2 bases, leaving 13 bases between the germline ends. The CDR3 has 15 amino acids. Germline lookup yields CDR1 SGHTA and CDR2 FQGTGA. The chain's CDR3 is CASSLDRSWQETQYF. In DNA, the CDR3 is TGTGCCAGCAGCTTGGATCGAAGCTGGCAAGAGACCCAGTACTTC. Using reference TRBV7-3 and TRBJ2-5 for the parts outside the CDR3, the full variable domain is GAGVSQTPSNKVTEKGKYVELRCDPISGHTALYWYRQSLGQGPEFLIYFQGTGAADDSGLPNDRFFAVRPEGSVSTLKIQRTERGDSAVYLCASSLDRSWQETQYFGPGTRLLVL.

The rearrangement joins TRBV3-1 to TRBJ1-1, with 7 bases lining up with TRBD1. With 3 bases clipped from V and 0 bases from J, the junction kept 4 bases outside the gene matches. This CDR3 comprises 15 residues. Germline lookup yields CDR1 LGHDT and CDR2 YNNKEL (reference sequence). CDR3 amino acids: CASSQGQRLNTEAFF. The CDR3 DNA reads TGTGCCAGCAGCCAGGGACAGAGACTGAACACTGAAGCTTTCTTT.

This clonotype came up a few times. The chain links TRBV6-1 to TRBJ2-7, with 8 positions matching TRBD2. The germline CDR1 and CDR2 sequences are MNHNS and SASEGT. The junction had 4 bases not matched to a gene; V was cut back by 6 bases and J by 3 bases. CDR3 length: 13 residues. The CDR3, as DNA: TGTGCCAGCAGGCGGGGGGCCCTCTACGAGCAGTACGTC. This gives the protein CASRRGALYEQYV.

This chain uses TRBV30 with TRBJ2-1; 13 bases map to TRBD2. The CDR3 covers 14 residues. Germline loops: CDR1 GTSNPN, CDR2 SVGIG (reference sequence). The ends lost 5 bases at V and 4 bases at J; junction bases unmatched: 2. The CDR3 bases are TGTGCCTGGGTGGGACTAGCGGGGTACAATGAGCAGTTCTTC. Protein product: CAWVGLAGYNEQFF.

Here the CDR3 reads CASNLGADTDTQYF. The CDR3 DNA reads as TGTGCCAGCAACCTCGGGGCAGACACAGATACGCAGTATTTT. The gene calls are TRBV7-9 and TRBJ2-3; D is tentatively TRBD1 or TRBD2 (5 bases each). The CDR3 runs 14 residues. Germline V lookup: CDR1 SEHNR, CDR2 FQNEAQ (reference sequence). Trimming pared 7 bases from V and 2 bases from J, leaving 13 bases between.

This clonotype was counted at least ten times. The chain couples TRBV5-6 to TRBJ2-7; D not resolved. There are 11 residues in the CDR3. The ends were cut back, 0 bases at V and 5 bases at J, with 3 bases in the middle. The germline V gene encodes CDR1 SGHDT and CDR2 YYEEEE. The CDR3 loop reads CASSLGHEQYV. The CDR3 coding sequence is TGTGCCAGCAGCTTGGGTCACGAGCAGTACGTC.

This clonotype was picked up many times. The chain carries TRBV6-2 or TRBV6-3 and TRBJ2-5; possible D gene TRBD2, 5 bases. Per the germline V gene, CDR1 is MNHEY and CDR2 is SVGEGT. Trimming shortened V by 5 bases and J by 3 bases, and 16 bases separated the two germline ends. This CDR3 has 15 residues. The CDR3 nucleotides are TGTGCCAGCAGTGTAGTCCGGGAATTTGAAGAGACCCAGTACTTC. Amino acids: CASSVVREFEETQYF.

This clonotype was detected only a few times. The chain uses TRBV4-1 and TRBJ1-1; D unresolved. The CDR3 loop spans 18 amino acids. Germline-derived CDR1 and CDR2 are MGHRA and YSYEKL. V was cut by 3 bases and J by 4 bases, with 24 bases left in between. CDR3 bases: TGCGCCAGCAGCCAGCCCCCGGGTTTCGTCCTTGGAGTCACTGAAGCTTTCTTT. This translates into CASSQPPGFVLGVTEAFF.

The rearrangement uses TRBV7-2 and TRBJ2-3, with 7 bases identical to TRBD2. J was trimmed by 3 bases and V by 3 bases; bases with no gene match: 6. The CDR3 extends over 15 amino acids. Germline lookup yields CDR1 SGHTA and CDR2 FQGNSA. CDR3 residues: CASSLSRGLTDTQYF. The DNA for the CDR3 is TGTGCCAGCAGCTTGTCGCGGGGGTTGACAGATACGCAGTATTTT.

The chain uses TRBV27 and TRBJ2-7; TRBD2 matches 7 bases. Germline V gene lookup returns CDR1 MNHEY and CDR2 SMNVEV (reference sequence). The CDR3 loop spans 13 amino acids. V gave up 6 bases and J gave up 5 bases; unmatched junction bases: 7. CDR3 sequence reads: CASSRGLVHEQYV. For the CDR3, the DNA is TGTGCCAGCAGCCGCGGACTAGTCCACGAGCAGTACGTC.

The rearrangement joins TRBV11-3 to TRBJ2-3; D possibly corresponds to TRBD1 (5 bases). Between the trimmed V and J ends, which lost 5 bases and 0 bases, there was a span of 12 bases. Germline V gene lookup returns CDR1 SGHNT and CDR2 YENEEA. CDR3 length: 15 amino acids. CDR3 nucleotide sequence: TGTGCCAGCAGCCTGGGGCGCGTGAGCACAGATACGCAGTATTTT. It specifies CASSLGRVSTDTQYF. The full variable domain, its missing parts supplied by reference TRBV11-3 and TRBJ2-3, is EAGVVQSPRYKIIEKKQPVAFWCNPISGHNTLYWYLQNLGQGPELLIRYENEEAVDDSQLPKDRFSAERLKGVDSTLKIQPAELGDSAVYLCASSLGRVSTDTQYFGPGTRLTVL.

The rearrangement uses TRBV5-1 and TRBJ1-1; D call uncertain. The CDR3 length is 16 residues. Germline loops: CDR1 SGHRS, CDR2 YFSETQ. Trimming left V 4 bases short and J 3 bases short, with 19 bases between. Here the CDR3 reads CASSRNSGAVDTEAFF. The CDR3 nucleotides are TGCGCCAGCAGCCGGAACTCAGGTGCCGTGGACACTGAAGCTTTCTTT.

The gene calls are TRBV6-4 and TRBJ2-1, with TRBD2 matching 9 bases. The CDR3 runs to 16 residues. CDR1 MRHNA and CDR2 SNTAGT come from the germline V gene. V trimming: 5 bases; J trimming: 2 bases; junction bases outside the gene matches: 7. The CDR3 coding sequence is TGTGCCAGCAGTCCTAGAGCGGGGGGAACCTACAATGAGCAGTTCTTC. Protein: CASSPRAGGTYNEQFF.

This clonotype was seen only a few times. The chain has TRBV7-2 and TRBJ1-5, with D possibly matching TRBD1 (5 bases). Germline V gives CDR1 SGHTA, CDR2 FQGNSA. This CDR3 region has 14 residues. The V and J ends lost 5 bases and 6 bases respectively, with 14 bases between them. The CDR3 spells CASSQGLTGQPQHF. DNA for the CDR3: TGTGCCAGCAGCCAGGGTCTTACTGGTCAGCCCCAGCATTTT. Full variable domain (missing parts from reference TRBV7-2 and TRBJ1-5): GAGVSQSPSNKVTEKGKDVELRCDPISGHTALYWYRQSLGQGLEFLIYFQGNSAPDKSGLPSDRFSAERTGGSVSTLTIQRTQQEDSAVYLCASSQGLTGQPQHFGDGTRLSIL.

There are a few counts of this clonotype. V is TRBV10-3 and J is TRBJ2-1; 7 positions agree with TRBD2. V was clipped by 6 bases and J by 7 bases; unmatched bases: 9. The germline V gene encodes CDR1 ENHRY and CDR2 SYGVKD. The CDR3 is 14 amino acids. The CDR3 is CAIRGGSGKNEQFF. In DNA, the CDR3 is TGTGCCATCAGGGGCGGCAGCGGGAAAAATGAGCAGTTCTTC.

The rearrangement uses TRBV29-1 and TRBJ2-2; 13 nucleotides match TRBD2. The J segment lost 10 bases and the V segment lost 6 bases, leaving 5 bases of the junction unmatched. Germline values: CDR1 SQVTM, CDR2 ANQGSEA. The length of the CDR3 is 13 residues. The CDR3 spells CSVVGLAGEELFF. The CDR3 nucleotides are TGCAGCGTCGTCGGACTAGCGGGGGAGGAGCTGTTTTTT.

This clonotype came up a few times. This chain links TRBV12-3 or TRBV12-4 with TRBJ2-2; no firm D call. The CDR3 sequence is 16 residues long. V was shortened by 5 bases and J by 1 base, with 14 bases between the two germline ends. The CDR3 spells CASSPPSGWNTGELFF. The DNA of the CDR3 is TGTGCCAGCAGTCCCCCTTCTGGGTGGAACACCGGGGAGCTGTTTTTT.

This clonotype was detected only a few times. The gene calls are TRBV7-2 and TRBJ2-1; a weak D match, TRBD2 (7 bases). V gave up 6 bases and J gave up 4 bases, with 16 bases separating them. The CDR3 runs 15 residues. Germline assignment: CDR1 SGHTA and CDR2 FQGNSA. In nucleotides, the CDR3 is TGTGCCAGCAGTTCATGGGGGGGGCCTTACAATGAGCAGTTCTTC. It encodes CASSSWGGPYNEQFF.

Notes on this clonotype: An end of the junction differs from the germline gene, which may be a read error. V is TRBV12-3 or TRBV12-4 and J is TRBJ2-1; weak D call: TRBD1 (6 bases). The CDR3 length is 12 residues. CDR3 DNA sequence: TGTGACAGCAGTTTTTGGGGGCGGGAGCAGTTCTTC. Translating it yields CDSSFWGREQFF.

V and J are TRBV5-1 and TRBJ2-3, with a tentative D call TRBD2 (5 bases). From germline, CDR1 is SGHRS and CDR2 YFSETQ. The CDR3 sequence is 15 residues long. The V end lost 4 bases, the J end lost 5 bases, and 17 bases lay between the germline ends. The CDR3 spells CASSQDSIEVDTQYF. The DNA for the CDR3 is TGCGCCAGCAGCCAGGACTCGATCGAGGTAGATACGCAGTATTTT.

This clonotype came up a few times. J is TRBJ2-1 and V is TRBV7-9, with 10 positions matching TRBD2. Germline loops: CDR1 SEHNR, CDR2 FQNEAQ (reference sequence). V lost 5 bases, J lost 2 bases, and 6 bases stayed unmatched. This CDR3 has 16 residues. In DNA, the CDR3 is TGTGCCAGCAGCCCATCAGCGGGGGGGACCTACAATGAGCAGTTCTTC. It codes for CASSPSAGGTYNEQFF.

The CDR3 spells CASSYSSGVDTQYF. For the CDR3, the DNA is TGTGCCAGCAGTTACTCTAGCGGGGTCGATACGCAGTATTTT. The chain links TRBV6-5 to TRBJ2-3, with TRBD2 matching over 8 bases. Germline V gives CDR1 MNHEY, CDR2 SVGAGI. This CDR3 contains 14 residues. V shed 0 bases and J 6 bases; nucleotides not matched to a gene: 2.

The chain has TRBV10-2 and TRBJ2-3, with 12 bases matching TRBD2. V was clipped by 5 bases and J by 0 bases; unmatched bases: 6. Looked up from germline, CDR1 is WSHSY and CDR2 is SAAADI. This CDR3 is built from 17 residues. In nucleotides, the CDR3 is TGCGCCAGCAGTTCGACTAGCGGGGGACATAGCACAGATACGCAGTATTTT. As protein: CASSSTSGGHSTDTQYF.